The 4 T cell receptor beta chains below were found in one sample sequenced in a study of shared clonotypes between healthy human individuals. The assay was immunoSEQ multiplex PCR, and TCRdb's table has in-frame clones only and misses some. Among 2 million to 2.5 million clones listed, approximately 94% were seen once. The sequencing sample was made of naive CD4+ T cells sorted from blood. Subset specified: CD45RA+ positively selected. These receptors all come from a man aged 18 to 30 in good health.

The chain joins TRBV11-2 to TRBJ2-2, with a weak D call TRBD1 (6 bases). Germline CDR1 is SGHAT and CDR2 is FQNNGV. V was pared by 6 bases and J by 8 bases, with 13 bases between. The CDR3 runs to 13 residues. This CDR3 reads CASRRTVGGELFF. The CDR3 DNA follows: TGTGCCAGCAGACGGACAGTGGGAGGGGAGCTGTTTTTT.

The J gene is TRBJ2-7, the V gene TRBV15, with D possibly matching TRBD2 (6 bases). Germline CDR1 reads LNHNV; CDR2 reads YYDKDF (reference sequence). Trimming removed 0 bases at V and 7 bases at J, with 16 bases between. The CDR3 extends over 15 amino acids. The CDR3 region has the DNA TGTGCCACCAGCAGAGAGCTAATCTTGCGGGAAGAGCAGTACTTC. As protein: CATSRELILREEQYF.

The chain links TRBV6-5 to TRBJ2-2; 7 nucleotides align to TRBD1. The CDR3 has 14 amino acids. CDR1 is MNHEY, CDR2 SVGAGI, per germline. V was pared by 6 bases and J by 6 bases, with 7 bases of the junction left unmatched. CDR3 sequence reads: CASRMTGLAGELFF. The DNA of the CDR3 is TGTGCCAGCAGAATGACAGGGTTAGCCGGGGAGCTGTTTTTT.

V and J are TRBV27 and TRBJ1-5, with D unclear. V dropped 1 base and J dropped 1 base, with 20 bases sitting between them. The CDR3 has 19 amino acids. Germline assignment: CDR1 MNHEY and CDR2 SMNVEV (reference sequence). The CDR3 DNA is TGTGCCAGCAGTTTATTGGCCCCACTATACCAAGGGAGCAATCAGCCCCAGCATTTT. Translated: CASSLLAPLYQGSNQPQHF.